This record looks at one T cell receptor (beta chain) sequence and its context. The antigen it recognizes is unknown. Per-base quality was not reported, and no clone a single base away is much larger than it. The data were taken from a study of blood T cell repertoires in COVID-19 (dated by TCRdb to the early 2020s). Study-wide context: Collaborator samples came from the United States, Italy and Spain and covered acute and convalescent phases of COVID-19. The prospective study material was composed of cDNA or gDNA derived from T cells, B-cell-depleted T cells, or PBMCs. Subjects who had been exposed to COVID-19, were actively infected with it, or had recovered from it provided the deeply sampled blood TCRbeta repertoires that made up the dataset. The repertoires were released in a freely available public database intended as a resource for research on the immune response to SARS-CoV-2. Samples came from the ongoing ImmuneRACE study (first 160 participants) plus 1,254 subjects from 6 global collaborators. Sample metadata almost always included a de-identified subject ID, COVID-19 status, age in years and sex. Where available, HLA class I and class II types were taken from metadata supplied by the sample provider and were not determined by assay-based typing.

The collaborating institutions used their own protocols to collect whole blood in K2EDTA tubes. For TCRbeta analysis, collaborators shipped samples as frozen whole blood, isolated PBMCs, or DNA extracted from either of those sample types. V is cut by 2 bases and J by 4 bases, and the space between the germline ends is 8 bases. Including the terminal cysteine and phenylalanine, the CDR3 comprises 13 residues. The read is trimmed to its CDR3 DNA, 39 bases read in frame from base 1. The germline V gene yields MNHEY for CDR1 and SVGEGT for CDR2. TCRbeta CDR3 regions were amplified from genomic DNA using the immunoSEQ Assay, a bias-controlled multiplex PCR. In the original analysis: The number of nucleated cells in each sample was estimated from the amplification of reference gene primers within the assay. Sequence reads were collapsed and filtered to measure the absolute abundance of every unique TCRbeta CDR3 rearrangement. Productive Simpson clonality was computed per sample as the square root of Simpson's diversity index over productive rearrangements. TCRdb took over this immuneACCESS table, retaining in-frame rearrangements with V and J assigned. Such tables are incomplete; in checked studies, under half of the missing clones stem from an unresolved V gene, and the remainder is unexplained. V and J calls and clone size are copied from that table; D and trimming were computed from the DNA. In all, the sample holds 60,000 or so clones, and over 75% of those were seen once. 6% to 8.5% of the sample rests with the top ten.

Broader findings and caveats from the paper: The amount of clinical and demographic metadata varied by source and participant and was provided uncurated.

The V gene is TRBV6-2 or TRBV6-3 and the J gene is TRBJ1-1, with the D segment identity uncertain. This sequence originates from a man aged 60 to 69 with acute or convalescent COVID-19. Specimen: peripheral blood. The CDR3 reads as follows: CASSYRAGTEAFF. In nucleotides, the sequence is TGTGCCAGCAGTTACAGGGCGGGCACTGAAGCTTTCTTT.